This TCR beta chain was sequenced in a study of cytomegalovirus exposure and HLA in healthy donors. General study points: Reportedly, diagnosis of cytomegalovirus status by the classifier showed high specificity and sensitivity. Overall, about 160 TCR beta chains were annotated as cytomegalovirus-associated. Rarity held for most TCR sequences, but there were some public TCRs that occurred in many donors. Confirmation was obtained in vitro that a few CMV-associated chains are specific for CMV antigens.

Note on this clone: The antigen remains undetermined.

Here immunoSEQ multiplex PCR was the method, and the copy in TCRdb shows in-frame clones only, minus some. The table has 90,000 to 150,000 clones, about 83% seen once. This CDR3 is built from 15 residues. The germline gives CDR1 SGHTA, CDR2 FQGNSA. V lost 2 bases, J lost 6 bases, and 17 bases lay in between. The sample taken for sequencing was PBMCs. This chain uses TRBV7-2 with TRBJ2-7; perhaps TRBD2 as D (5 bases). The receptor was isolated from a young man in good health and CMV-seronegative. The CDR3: CASSLRQTRLGEQYF. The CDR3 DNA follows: TGTGCCAGCAGCTTACGACAAACTAGACTCGGCGAGCAGTACTTC.